These 22 T cell receptor beta chains were sequenced from one sample in a study of long-term antiretroviral therapy in people with HIV. The assay, immunoSEQ v3.0, was run at survey level. Assay used: immunoSEQ multiplex PCR; TCRdb lists only in-frame clones, some missing. The sample includes fewer than 20,000 clones, about 88% of them seen just once. The sample was unsorted PBMCs, taken 0.5 years after starting antiretroviral therapy. Receptors originate from a woman aged 35 to 49 with HIV.

The chain recombines TRBV7-9 with TRBJ1-1; tentatively, D is TRBD1 (5 bases). Between the trimmed V and J ends, which lost 1 base and 7 bases, there was a span of 10 bases. Per the germline V gene, CDR1 is SEHNR and CDR2 is FQNEAQ (reference sequence). The CDR3 extends over 13 amino acids. CDR3 sequence: CASSLVGAGEAFF. The CDR3 coding sequence is TGTGCCAGCAGCTTAGTAGGGGCCGGTGAAGCTTTCTTT. Full variable domain (missing parts from reference TRBV7-9 and TRBJ1-1): DTGVSQNPRHKITKRGQNVTFRCDPISEHNRLYWYRQTLGQGPEFLTYFQNEAQLEKSRLLSDRFSAERPKGSFSTLEIQRTEQGDSAMYLCASSLVGAGEAFFGQGTRLTVV.

The chain is built from TRBV28 and TRBJ2-7; TRBD2 agrees at 8 bases. CDR3 size: 14 residues. CDR1 and CDR2 from the germline V gene are MDHEN and SYDVKM. With 1 base clipped from V and 4 bases from J, the junction kept 3 bases outside the gene matches. The CDR3 protein is CASSLSGGFYEQYF. As DNA, the CDR3 is TGTGCCAGCAGTTTATCGGGGGGGTTTTACGAGCAGTACTTC.

V and J are TRBV19 and TRBJ2-1; 11 bases match TRBD2. The CDR3 spans 17 residues. Germline V lookup: CDR1 LNHDA, CDR2 SQIVND (reference sequence). The junction had 7 bases not matched to a gene; V was cut back by 3 bases and J by 3 bases. The CDR3 region has the DNA TGTGCCAGTAGTATCTCGGGGACTAGCGGACTCTACAATGAGCAGTTCTTC. Amino acids: CASSISGTSGLYNEQFF.

The J gene is TRBJ1-3, the V gene TRBV7-8, with TRBD1 matching over 9 bases. Germline V gene sequence: CDR1 SGHVS, CDR2 FQNEAQ. After removal of 2 bases from V and 7 bases from J, the junction contained 18 bases not matched to a gene. The CDR3 is made up of 19 amino acids. The CDR3 nucleotides read TGTGCCAGCAGCTTACCTAGAACAGGGGGCGAGGGTTTCGGGAACACCATATATTTT. Amino acids: CASSLPRTGGEGFGNTIYF. Using reference TRBV7-8 and TRBJ1-3 for the parts outside the CDR3, the full variable domain is GAGVSQSPRYKVAKRGQDVALRCDPISGHVSLFWYQQALGQGPEFLTYFQNEAQLDKSGLPSDRFFAERPEGSVSTLKIQRTQQEDSAVYLCASSLPRTGGEGFGNTIYFGEGSWLTVV.

The chain joins TRBV5-1 to TRBJ2-1, with 7 bases identical to TRBD1. The CDR3 runs to 17 residues. From germline, CDR1 is SGHRS and CDR2 YFSETQ. V was pared by 0 bases and J by 5 bases, with 11 bases of the junction left unmatched. DNA for the CDR3: TGCGCCAGCAGCTTGGCCGTTGGCCGGGACAGAAACAATGAGCAGTTCTTC. It is translated as CASSLAVGRDRNNEQFF.

The rearrangement links TRBV19 to TRBJ2-7; D is undetermined. V dropped 1 base and J dropped 5 bases, with 3 bases sitting between them. Germline CDR1 is LNHDA and CDR2 is SQIVND (reference sequence). This CDR3 has 11 amino acids. The CDR3 sequence: CASSIGNEQYF. DNA of the CDR3: TGTGCCAGTAGTATAGGAAACGAGCAGTACTTC.

V usage is TRBV6-5 and J usage is TRBJ1-4, with a tentative D call TRBD1 (6 bases). V gave up 6 bases and J gave up 8 bases, with 13 bases separating them. CDR3 length: 13 residues. Germline lookup yields CDR1 MNHEY and CDR2 SVGAGI. The CDR3, as DNA: TGTGCCAGCAGACAGGGTGTAAGCGAAAAACTGTTTTTT. Protein product: CASRQGVSEKLFF.

J is TRBJ2-3 and V is TRBV19; TRBD1 matches 7 bases. Per germline, CDR1 LNHDA and CDR2 SQIVND (reference sequence). This CDR3 has 15 amino acids. J gave up 3 bases and V 1 base, and 4 bases lay outside the gene matches. The DNA for the CDR3 is TGTGCCAGTAGTATAGGACAGGGAAGGACAGATACGCAGTATTTT. Encoded protein: CASSIGQGRTDTQYF.

The V call is TRBV10-3, the J call TRBJ2-7, with D possibly TRBD1 on 5 matching bases. The germline CDR1 and CDR2 sequences are ENHRY and SYGVKD. This CDR3 has 13 amino acids. V lost 3 bases, J lost 2 bases, and 8 bases lay in between. This CDR3 is CAISERQTYEQYF. CDR3 coding DNA: TGTGCCATCAGTGAACGACAGACCTACGAGCAGTACTTC.

The table lists this clone with a count of one. The chain joins TRBV5-1 to TRBJ2-1; 8 bases are a match to TRBD2. CDR1 SGHRS and CDR2 YFSETQ come from the germline V gene. This CDR3 contains 16 residues. The V gene end was trimmed by 5 bases and the J gene end by 7 bases; junction bases not matched to a gene: 14. The CDR3 nucleotides are TGCGCCAGCAGTTTCTCTGTCGGAGCGGGAGTAAATGAGCAGTTCTTC. This gives the protein CASSFSVGAGVNEQFF.

The chain is built from TRBV28 and TRBJ1-5, with D perhaps TRBD1 (5 bases). The length of the CDR3 is 14 residues. V was shortened by 7 bases and J by 5 bases, with 15 bases between the two germline ends. Germline V gives CDR1 MDHEN, CDR2 SYDVKM. The CDR3 nucleotides read TGTGCCAGCATCCCGACAGCAGATTATCAGCCCCAGCATTTT. As protein: CASIPTADYQPQHF. Supplemented by reference TRBV28 and TRBJ1-5, the full variable domain reads DVKVTQSSRYLVKRTGEKVFLECVQDMDHENMFWYRQDPGLGLRLIYFSYDVKMKEKGDIPEGYSVSREKKERFSLILESASTNQTSMYLCASIPTADYQPQHFGDGTRLSIL.

V is TRBV6-4 and J is TRBJ2-2; D remains ambiguous. Germline lookup yields CDR1 MRHNA and CDR2 SNTAGT. Trimming pared 1 base from V and 1 base from J, leaving 1 base between. The CDR3 consists of 13 residues. Here the CDR3 reads CASSDLNTGELFF. The CDR3 nucleotides are TGTGCCAGCAGTGACTTGAACACCGGGGAGCTGTTTTTT.

This clone has a handful of counts. The V and J genes are TRBV28 and TRBJ2-7; a possible D gene is TRBD1 (5 bases). V lost 0 bases and J 5 bases, leaving 8 bases between the germline ends. The CDR3 contains 13 residues. Germline assignment: CDR1 MDHEN and CDR2 SYDVKM. CDR3 region: CASSLWEGDEQYF. Written as DNA, the CDR3 is TGTGCCAGCAGTTTATGGGAAGGGGACGAGCAGTACTTC.

This sequence joins TRBV29-1 and TRBJ2-7; 9 bases align to TRBD2. The CDR3 is made up of 14 amino acids. Germline V gene sequence: CDR1 SQVTM, CDR2 ANQGSEA. Trimming cost V 6 bases and J 4 bases; bases outside gene matches: 10. Written as DNA, the CDR3 is TGCAGCGTCGCCGGGACTAGCATATTATACGAGCAGTACTTC. Translated: CSVAGTSILYEQYF.

The chain links TRBV28 to TRBJ2-7; 7 nucleotides match TRBD1. The CDR3 covers 14 residues. Germline lookup yields CDR1 MDHEN and CDR2 SYDVKM. V shed 6 bases and J 2 bases; nucleotides not matched to a gene: 7. CDR3 loop: CASSTTGDPYEQYF. The DNA of the CDR3 is TGTGCCAGCAGCACAACAGGGGACCCCTACGAGCAGTACTTC.

This clone was found a few times. This chain links TRBV12-2 with TRBJ1-5. TRBV12-2 is a recognized pseudogene. This CDR3 region has 16 residues. CDR3 sequence: CASRVRRTANNQPQHF. The DNA of the CDR3 is TGTGCAAGTCGCGTAAGGAGGACGGCGAACAATCAGCCCCAGCATTTT.

V and J are TRBV19 and TRBJ2-1; possible D gene TRBD1, 5 bases. Trimming removed 7 bases from V and 0 bases from J, with 19 bases in between. This CDR3 comprises 17 residues. Germline CDR1 LNHDA, CDR2 SQIVND (reference sequence). CDR3 DNA sequence: TGTGCCAGTAACCCAAGGGGCGCTCCGAGCTCCTACAATGAGCAGTTCTTC. Translated: CASNPRGAPSSYNEQFF.

The gene calls are TRBV14 and TRBJ2-1; D may be TRBD2 (5 bases). V was clipped by 4 bases and J by 0 bases, with 10 bases between them. There are 15 residues in the CDR3. The V gene's germline CDR1 is SGHDN and CDR2 FVKESK. For the CDR3, the DNA is TGTGCCAGCAGCCTGACGGGGAGCTCCTACAATGAGCAGTTCTTC. As protein: CASSLTGSSYNEQFF.

The chain uses TRBV7-9 and TRBJ2-4; D is unclear. V lost 6 bases to trimming and J lost 7 bases, with 10 bases between them. The CDR3 loop spans 12 amino acids. The germline CDR1 and CDR2 sequences are SEHNR and FQNEAQ (reference sequence). Here the CDR3 reads CASRGSVNIQYF. CDR3 nucleotides: TGTGCCAGCAGAGGGTCGGTGAACATTCAGTACTTC.

The chain employs TRBV2 and TRBJ2-7; D is perhaps TRBD1 (6 bases). The CDR3 is 13 amino acids. CDR1 is SNHLY and CDR2 is FYNNEI in the germline V gene. Trimming took 10 bases from V and 2 from J, leaving 15 bases between them. CDR3: CAMDQGRAYEQYF. In nucleotides, the CDR3 is TGTGCCATGGATCAGGGGCGCGCCTACGAGCAGTACTTC. The whole variable domain, remainder taken from reference TRBV2 and TRBJ2-7, is EPEVTQTPSHQVTQMGQEVILRCVPISNHLYFYWYRQILGQKVEFLVSFYNNEISEKSEIFDDQFSVERPDGSNFTLKIRSTKLEDSAMYFCAMDQGRAYEQYFGPGTRLTVT.

This clone has just one count. The chain has TRBV9 and TRBJ2-5; 10 nucleotides match TRBD2. The V segment lost 2 bases and the J segment 1 base; nucleotides outside the gene matches: 2. This CDR3 is built from 15 residues. Per the germline V gene, CDR1 is SGDLS and CDR2 is YYNGEE. In nucleotides, the CDR3 is TGTGCCAGCAGCGTTAGCGGGAGGCCCCAAGAGACCCAGTACTTC. Translating it yields CASSVSGRPQETQYF.

The V gene is TRBV7-3, the J gene TRBJ1-2; D remains ambiguous. The CDR3 runs to 13 residues. V lost 2 bases, J lost 4 bases, and 8 bases lay in between. Germline CDR1 SGHTA, CDR2 FQGTGA. CDR3 sequence: CASSLEGTYGYTF. The CDR3 coding sequence is TGTGCCAGCAGCTTAGAGGGAACCTATGGCTACACCTTC.